The sequence of this T cell receptor (beta chain) was determined in a study of cytomegalovirus exposure and HLA in healthy donors. Notes on this clone: What it binds is not known.

The germline gives CDR1 MDHEN, CDR2 SYDVKM. This CDR3 is built from 16 residues. V shed 1 base, J shed 8 bases, and the junction held 12 bases outside the gene matches. Study results and caveats: TCR beta chains associated with HLA were, in a later analysis, more clonally expanded than equally common others.

Use of 60 Vbeta and 13 Jbeta primers characterized the PCR. TCRdb's table, derived via immunoSEQ multiplex PCR, lists solely in-frame clones and lacks some. Counted here are over 150,000 clones, approximately 78% occurring once; the ten biggest clones make up about 7%. The source is a woman between 25 and 40 years old in good health and CMV-seropositive. This chain links TRBV28 with TRBJ1-2, with TRBD1 matching 8 bases. Sequencing was done on a sample of PBMCs. The CDR3 DNA reads TGTGCCAGCAGTTTATTGTTAGGTCAGGGGGCAGGCGGCTACACCTTC. Amino acid sequence: CASSLLLGQGAGGYTF.